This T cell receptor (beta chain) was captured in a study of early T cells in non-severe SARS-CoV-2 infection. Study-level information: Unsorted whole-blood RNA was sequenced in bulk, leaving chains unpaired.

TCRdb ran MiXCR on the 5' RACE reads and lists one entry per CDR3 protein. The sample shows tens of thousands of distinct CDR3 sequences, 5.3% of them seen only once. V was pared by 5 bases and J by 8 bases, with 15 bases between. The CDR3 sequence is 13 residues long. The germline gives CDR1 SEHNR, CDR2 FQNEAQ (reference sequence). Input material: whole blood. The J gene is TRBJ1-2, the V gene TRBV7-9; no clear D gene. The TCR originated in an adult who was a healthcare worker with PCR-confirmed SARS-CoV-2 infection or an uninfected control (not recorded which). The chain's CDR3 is CASSPGGPYGYTF. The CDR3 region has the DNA TGTGCCAGCAGCCCCGGAGGGCCCTACGGCTACACCTTC.